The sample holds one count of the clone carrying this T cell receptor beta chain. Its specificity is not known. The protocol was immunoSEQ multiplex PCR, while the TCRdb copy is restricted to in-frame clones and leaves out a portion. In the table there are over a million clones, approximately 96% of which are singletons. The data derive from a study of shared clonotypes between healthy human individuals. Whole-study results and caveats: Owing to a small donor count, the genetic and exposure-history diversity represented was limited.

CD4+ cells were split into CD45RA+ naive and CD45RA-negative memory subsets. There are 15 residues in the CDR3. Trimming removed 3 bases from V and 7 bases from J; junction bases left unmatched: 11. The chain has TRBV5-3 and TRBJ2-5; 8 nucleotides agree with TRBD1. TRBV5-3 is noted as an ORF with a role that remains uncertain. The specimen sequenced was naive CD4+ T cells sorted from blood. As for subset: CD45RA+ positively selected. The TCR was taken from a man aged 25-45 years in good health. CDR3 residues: CARSYPPGQAWTQYF. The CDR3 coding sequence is TGTGCCAGAAGCTACCCTCCGGGACAGGCTTGGACCCAGTACTTC.